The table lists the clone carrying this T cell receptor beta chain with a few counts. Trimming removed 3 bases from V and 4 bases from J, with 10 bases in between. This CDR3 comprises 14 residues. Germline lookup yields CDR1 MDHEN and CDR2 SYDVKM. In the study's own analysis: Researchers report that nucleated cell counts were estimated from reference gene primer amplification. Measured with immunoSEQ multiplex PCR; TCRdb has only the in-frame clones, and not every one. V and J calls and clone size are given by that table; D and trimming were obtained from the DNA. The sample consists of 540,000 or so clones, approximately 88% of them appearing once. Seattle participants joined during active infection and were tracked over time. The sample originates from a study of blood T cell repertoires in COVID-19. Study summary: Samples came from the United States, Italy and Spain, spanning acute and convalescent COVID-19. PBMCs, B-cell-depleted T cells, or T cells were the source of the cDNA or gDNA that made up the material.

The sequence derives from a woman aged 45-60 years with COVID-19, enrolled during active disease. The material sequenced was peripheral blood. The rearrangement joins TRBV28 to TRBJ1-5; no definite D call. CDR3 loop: CASSLTGKNQPQHF. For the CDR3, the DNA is TGTGCCAGCAGTTTGACCGGGAAGAATCAGCCCCAGCATTTT.